The clone carrying this TCR beta chain turned up a few times. Its antigen remains unknown. This sample was included in a study of T cell repertoires in cytomegalovirus infection. Study conclusions and caveats: Carriers of CMV and the relevant HLA type were discriminated by public TCR beta frequency.

TCRdb itself ran the reads through MiXCR, one entry per CDR3 protein. The data show approximately 470,000 distinct CDR3 sequences, under 55% seen once. Trimming cost V 5 bases and J 10 bases, with 21 bases left between them. Germline CDR1 SGHTA, CDR2 FQGNSA. The CDR3 totals 15 residues. J is TRBJ2-1 and V is TRBV7-2; D may be TRBD1 or TRBD2 (5 bases each). The material was cultured PBMCs, obtained from culture after CMV antigen stimulation. The clonotype originates from a human donor in good health (CMV status not recorded). Some clones in this sample may be carry-over from other donors' samples. CDR3 coding DNA: TGTGCCAGCAGCCCCCGGGACCCTCAGTGGGAGGAGCAGTTCTTC. Residues: CASSPRDPQWEEQFF.